This T cell receptor (beta chain) was documented in a study of blood T cell repertoires in COVID-19. Study background: Sites in the United States, Italy and Spain provided acute and convalescent COVID-19 samples. PBMCs, B-cell-depleted T cells, or T cells were the source of the cDNA or gDNA that made up the material.

Measured with immunoSEQ multiplex PCR; TCRdb has only the in-frame clones, and not every one. The profile covers around 100,000 clones, with around four fifths appearing a single time and over 7.5% taken by the ten largest. CDR3 length: 19 residues. J lost 5 bases, V lost 2 bases, and 18 bases had no gene match. Germline-derived CDR1 and CDR2 are MDHEN and SYDVKM. The V gene is TRBV28, the J gene TRBJ2-1, with TRBD2 matching 7 bases. Sequenced sample: peripheral blood. This receptor was taken from a man between 60 and 75 years old with active or convalescent COVID-19. The DNA for the CDR3 is TGTGCCAGCAGTTTAGTGCGGGCGGGAGAGGTAGTAAGGGACAATGAGCAGTTCTTC. It codes for CASSLVRAGEVVRDNEQFF. Complete variable domain (other parts from reference TRBV28 and TRBJ2-1): DVKVTQSSRYLVKRTGEKVFLECVQDMDHENMFWYRQDPGLGLRLIYFSYDVKMKEKGDIPEGYSVSREKKERFSLILESASTNQTSMYLCASSLVRAGEVVRDNEQFFGPGTRLTVL.